Below, 18 T cell receptor beta chains from the same sample are listed, as sequenced in a study of T-cell memory formation after mild COVID-19. TCRdb analysed the 5' RACE reads with MiXCR anew, one entry per CDR3 protein. The sample has roughly 35,000 distinct CDR3 sequences; around a fifth are singletons. Sequencing was carried out using PBMCs or a T cell subset sorted from them (not recorded which). The receptors derive from an adult who had mild COVID-19 (a few samples of this study predate the infection). Cell type and time point are not known.

This clonotype appeared many times. The chain employs TRBV7-2 and TRBJ1-5, with D unresolved. V lost 3 bases and J 2 bases, leaving 8 bases between the germline ends. Germline CDR1 and CDR2: SGHTA and FQGNSA. This CDR3 is built from 14 residues. CDR3 residues: CASSFTGGNQPQHF. As DNA, the CDR3 is TGTGCCAGCAGCTTCACTGGGGGCAATCAGCCCCAGCATTTT. The whole variable domain, filled in from reference TRBV7-2 and TRBJ1-5, reads GAGVSQSPSNKVTEKGKDVELRCDPISGHTALYWYRQSLGQGLEFLIYFQGNSAPDKSGLPSDRFSAERTGGSVSTLTIQRTQQEDSAVYLCASSFTGGNQPQHFGDGTRLSIL.

This clonotype turned up a few times. The chain joins TRBV29-1 to TRBJ1-2; possible D gene TRBD1, 6 bases. CDR1 is SQVTM, CDR2 ANQGSEA, per germline. The CDR3 covers 15 residues. V dropped 6 bases and J dropped 4 bases, with 21 bases sitting between them. The CDR3, as DNA: TGCAGCGTCCCTAAGGCGGGGGGCGTTGGCTATGGCTACACCTTC. Translated, it gives CSVPKAGGVGYGYTF.

This clonotype was seen more than once but under ten times. The chain carries TRBV11-2 and TRBJ2-1; D ambiguous. V lost 7 bases, J lost 0 bases, and 13 bases lay in between. The CDR3 runs 15 residues. The germline V gene encodes CDR1 SGHAT and CDR2 FQNNGV. For the CDR3, the DNA is TGTGCCAGCACCTCCAGTCCCTTCTCCTACAATGAGCAGTTCTTC. It codes for CASTSSPFSYNEQFF.

This clonotype was counted at least ten times. J is TRBJ2-7 and V is TRBV7-3, with D tentatively TRBD2 (6 bases). The V end lost 5 bases, the J end lost 5 bases, and 16 bases lay between the germline ends. Germline values: CDR1 SGHTA, CDR2 FQGTGA. The CDR3 runs to 14 residues. The CDR3 loop reads CASSVHSGSDEQYF. The DNA of the CDR3 is TGTGCCAGCAGCGTCCATAGCGGTTCCGACGAGCAGTACTTC.

In its sample, this clonotype was seen many times. The J gene is TRBJ2-3, the V gene TRBV15; no firm D call. The V gene lost 3 bases and the J gene lost 0 bases, with 1 base spanning the gap. The CDR3 spans 12 residues. Germline assignment: CDR1 LNHNV and CDR2 YYDKDF (reference sequence). CDR3 nucleotide sequence: TGTGCCACCAGCAGGAGCACAGATACGCAGTATTTT. Translating gives CATSRSTDTQYF.

This clonotype is medium-sized within its sample. The rearrangement joins TRBV20-1 to TRBJ2-1, with TRBD2 matching 9 bases. Germline values: CDR1 DFQATT, CDR2 SNEGSKA (reference sequence). This CDR3 is 17 amino acids long. V lost 0 bases to trimming and J lost 0 bases; unmatched junction nucleotides: 6. CDR3 in amino acids: CSARDPSGVSSYNEQFF. Here the CDR3 DNA reads TGCAGTGCTAGAGATCCTAGCGGGGTGAGCTCCTACAATGAGCAGTTCTTC.

The chain couples TRBV7-8 to TRBJ2-7; no firm D call. Looked up from germline, CDR1 is SGHVS and CDR2 is FQNEAQ. V lost 3 bases, J lost 5 bases, and 11 bases lay in between. This CDR3 comprises 13 residues. The CDR3 here is CASSFSRHHEQYF. Here the CDR3 DNA reads TGTGCCAGCAGCTTTTCCCGTCACCACGAGCAGTACTTC.

The J gene is TRBJ1-1, the V gene TRBV5-1; the D is unclear. The CDR3 extends over 15 amino acids. In germline, CDR1 is SGHRS, CDR2 YFSETQ. V lost 3 bases and J lost 2, with 14 bases in between. The CDR3 sequence: CASSYKEVVNTEAFF. Here the CDR3 DNA reads TGCGCCAGCAGCTATAAAGAGGTGGTCAACACTGAAGCTTTCTTT.

The genes are TRBV15 and TRBJ2-5, with 10 bases matching TRBD2. Germline CDR1 LNHNV, CDR2 YYDKDF (reference sequence). The CDR3 length is 15 residues. V lost 5 bases to trimming and J lost 5 bases; unmatched junction nucleotides: 8. CDR3 sequence (DNA): TGTGCCACCAGCCCTTCCAGCGGGAGGGCCGAGACCCAGTACTTC. Translating gives CATSPSSGRAETQYF. The whole variable domain, filled in from reference TRBV15 and TRBJ2-5, reads DAMVIQNPRYQVTQFGKPVTLSCSQTLNHNVMYWYQQKSSQAPKLLFHYYDKDFNNEADTPDNFQSRRPNTSFCFLDIRSPGLGDTAMYLCATSPSSGRAETQYFGPGTRLLVL.

The chain joins TRBV3-1 to TRBJ2-1; 15 positions match TRBD2. In germline, CDR1 is LGHDT, CDR2 YNNKEL (reference sequence). With V trimmed by 4 bases and J by 0 bases, 13 bases remained unmatched. The length of the CDR3 is 21 residues. CDR3 loop: CASSRGSGTSGRPSSYNEQFF. CDR3 DNA: TGTGCCAGCAGCCGGGGTTCCGGGACTAGCGGGAGGCCGAGCTCCTACAATGAGCAGTTCTTC.

This clonotype came up many times. The chain has TRBV7-9 and TRBJ2-5, with D maybe TRBD2 (6 bases). The length of the CDR3 is 15 residues. Trimming took 7 bases from V and 4 from J, leaving 19 bases between them. Germline-derived CDR1 and CDR2 are SEHNR and FQNEAQ (reference sequence). The chain's CDR3 is CASTRSQTRGETQYF. The CDR3 DNA follows: TGTGCCAGCACACGAAGTCAGACTAGGGGAGAGACCCAGTACTTC.

This clonotype was detected ten times or more. V and J are TRBV6-4 and TRBJ1-5; D possibly corresponds to TRBD1 (5 bases). Trimming removed 3 bases at V and 0 bases at J, with 9 bases between. The CDR3 spans 15 residues. Per the germline V gene, CDR1 is MRHNA and CDR2 is SNTAGT. The CDR3, as DNA: TGTGCCAGCAGTGATGTAGGGGATAGCAATCAGCCCCAGCATTTT. Translation gives CASSDVGDSNQPQHF.

This chain uses TRBV7-6 with TRBJ1-1; 8 bases are shared with TRBD1. J was trimmed by 0 bases and V by 5 bases; bases with no gene match: 8. The length of the CDR3 is 16 residues. CDR1 SGHVS and CDR2 FNYEAQ come from the germline V gene. CDR3 sequence (DNA): TGTGCCAGCAGCCCTAGACAGGGGCGGATGAACACTGAAGCTTTCTTT. This codes for CASSPRQGRMNTEAFF.

The CDR3 sequence: CASSTPLGQGAFTF. The CDR3 nucleotides read TGTGCCAGTAGTACGCCCCTGGGACAGGGGGCTTTCACCTTC. The chain has TRBV19 and TRBJ1-2; 12 bases are shared with TRBD1. Per the germline V gene, CDR1 is LNHDA and CDR2 is SQIVND (reference sequence). J lost 13 bases, V lost 4 bases, and 10 bases had no gene match. The CDR3 has 14 amino acids.

This clonotype was detected ten times or more. This rearrangement joins TRBV24-1 to TRBJ2-1, with 9 bases identical to TRBD2. Germline loops: CDR1 KGHDR, CDR2 SFDVKD. The CDR3 has 17 amino acids. Unmatched junction bases numbered 9, after V lost 1 base and J lost 6 bases. The CDR3 reads CATSDLRLAGGPNEQFF. CDR3 bases: TGTGCCACCAGTGATTTAAGGCTTGCGGGAGGGCCCAATGAGCAGTTCTTC.

The chain carries TRBV27 and TRBJ1-1; 10 bases fit TRBD1. CDR1 and CDR2 from the germline V gene are MNHEY and SMNVEV (reference sequence). The V and J ends lost 9 bases and 5 bases, in that order; junction bases with no gene match: 9. This CDR3 has 14 residues. Here the CDR3 DNA reads TGTGCCAGTGGCCCGGGACAGGGGCTGACTGAAGCTTTCTTT. It yields the protein CASGPGQGLTEAFF.

This clonotype was counted ten times or more. The chain links TRBV11-2 to TRBJ2-1; 15 bases agree with TRBD2. CDR1 and CDR2 (germline): SGHAT, FQNNGV. CDR3 length: 15 residues. The ends lost 6 bases at V and 7 bases at J; junction bases unmatched: 4. The CDR3 region is CASSWTSGGANEQFF. The CDR3 nucleotides are TGTGCCAGCAGTTGGACTAGCGGGGGGGCAAATGAGCAGTTCTTC. Drawing the rest from reference TRBV11-2 and TRBJ2-1, the complete variable domain is EAGVAQSPRYKIIEKRQSVAFWCNPISGHATLYWYQQILGQGPKLLIQFQNNGVVDDSQLPKDRFSAERLKGVDSTLKIQPAKLEDSAVYLCASSWTSGGANEQFFGPGTRLTVL.

The chain joins TRBV2 to TRBJ2-1, with TRBD2 identical over 7 bases. Germline CDR1 reads SNHLY; CDR2 reads FYNNEI. This CDR3 spans 11 amino acids. The V and J ends lost 5 bases and 9 bases, in that order; junction bases with no gene match: 1. CDR3 DNA sequence: TGTGCCAGCAGTTGGACTAGTGAGCAGTTCTTC. Translation gives CASSWTSEQFF.